This T cell receptor beta chain was sequenced in a study of PD-1 blockade in classical Hodgkin lymphoma. Study-level findings and limits: Newly diagnosed patients were said to have less baseline TCR diversity than healthy donors did. The authors have not defined what causes the repertoire differences, possibly disease activity or prior therapy.

As to this clone: Antigen specificity is unknown.

Stated time point: newly diagnosed, previously untreated cHL patient sample. Magnetic negative selection was used to purify CD4+ T cells from thawed PBMCs. Profiling relied on immunoSEQ multiplex PCR, and the TCRdb table lists in-frame clones only, not all of them. The sample lists 15,000 or so clones, approximately 90% seen once, with approximately 0.51% in the top ten. The germline gives CDR1 GTSNPN, CDR2 SVGIG (reference sequence). There are 15 residues in the CDR3. V was trimmed by 2 bases and J by 0 bases, leaving 13 bases between them. The chain is built from TRBV30 and TRBJ2-5; TRBD1 is a possible D gene (6 bases). The source is a human donor with classical Hodgkin lymphoma. Specimen: CD4+ T cells from blood. CDR3 protein: CAWSMGHKYQETQYF. The CDR3 DNA follows: TGTGCCTGGAGTATGGGACACAAGTACCAAGAGACCCAGTACTTC. The complete variable domain, with remaining parts taken from reference TRBV30 and TRBJ2-5, reads SQTIHQWPATLVQPVGSPLSLECTVEGTSNPNLYWYRQAAGRGLQLLFYSVGIGQISSEVPQNLSASRPQDRQFILSSKKLLLSDSGFYLCAWSMGHKYQETQYFGPGTRLLVL.